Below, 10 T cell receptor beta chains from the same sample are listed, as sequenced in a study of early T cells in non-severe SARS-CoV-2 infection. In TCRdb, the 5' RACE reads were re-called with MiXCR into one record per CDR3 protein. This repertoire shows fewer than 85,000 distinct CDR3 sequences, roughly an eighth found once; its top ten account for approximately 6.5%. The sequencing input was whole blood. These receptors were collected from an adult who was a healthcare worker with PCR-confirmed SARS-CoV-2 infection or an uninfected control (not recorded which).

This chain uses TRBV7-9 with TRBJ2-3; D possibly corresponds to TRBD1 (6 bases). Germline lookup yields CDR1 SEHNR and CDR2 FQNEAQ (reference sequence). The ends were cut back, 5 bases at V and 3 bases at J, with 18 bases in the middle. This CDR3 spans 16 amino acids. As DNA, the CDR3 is TGTGCCAGCAGCCGTCGATCAGGGGCCAGAACAGATACGCAGTATTTT. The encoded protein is CASSRRSGARTDTQYF. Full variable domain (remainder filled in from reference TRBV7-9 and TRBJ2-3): DTGVSQNPRHKITKRGQNVTFRCDPISEHNRLYWYRQTLGQGPEFLTYFQNEAQLEKSRLLSDRFSAERPKGSFSTLEIQRTEQGDSAMYLCASSRRSGARTDTQYFGPGTRLTVL.

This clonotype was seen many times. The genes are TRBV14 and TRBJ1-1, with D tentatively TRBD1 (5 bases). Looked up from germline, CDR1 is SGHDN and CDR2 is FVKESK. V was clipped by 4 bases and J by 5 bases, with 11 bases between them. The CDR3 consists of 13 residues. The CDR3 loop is CASSRGARTEAFF. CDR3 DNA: TGTGCCAGCAGCCGAGGGGCTCGGACTGAAGCTTTCTTT.

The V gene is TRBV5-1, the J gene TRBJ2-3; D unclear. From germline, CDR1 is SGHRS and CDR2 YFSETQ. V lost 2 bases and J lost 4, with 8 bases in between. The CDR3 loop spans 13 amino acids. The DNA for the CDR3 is TGCGCCAGCAGCTTCGGCAGATCAGATACGCAGTATTTT. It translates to CASSFGRSDTQYF.

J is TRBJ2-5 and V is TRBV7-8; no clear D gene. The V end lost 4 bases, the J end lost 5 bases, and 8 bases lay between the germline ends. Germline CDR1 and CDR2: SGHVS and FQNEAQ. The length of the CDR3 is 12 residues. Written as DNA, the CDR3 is TGTGCCAGCAGCTCCTTCCGGGAGACCCAGTACTTC. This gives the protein CASSSFRETQYF.

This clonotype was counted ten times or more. This chain's CDR3 is CASSDTGLGEETQYF. The CDR3 DNA follows: TGCGCCAGCAGCGACACGGGACTAGGAGAAGAGACCCAGTACTTC. The chain joins TRBV10-2 to TRBJ2-5; 8 bases fit TRBD2. Germline V CDR1 and CDR2: WSHSY, SAAADI. With V trimmed by 6 bases and J by 3 bases, 9 bases remained unmatched. This CDR3 is built from 15 residues.

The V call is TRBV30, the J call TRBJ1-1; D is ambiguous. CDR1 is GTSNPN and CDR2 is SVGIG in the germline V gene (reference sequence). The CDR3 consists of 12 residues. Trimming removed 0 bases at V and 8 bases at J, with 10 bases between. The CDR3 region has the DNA TGTGCCTGGAGTGTACGGACCTCGGAAGCTTTCTTT. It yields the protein CAWSVRTSEAFF.

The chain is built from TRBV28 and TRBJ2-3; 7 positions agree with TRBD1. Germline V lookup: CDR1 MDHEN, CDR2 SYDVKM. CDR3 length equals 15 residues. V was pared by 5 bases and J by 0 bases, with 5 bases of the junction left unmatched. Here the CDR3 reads CASSATGVSTDTQYF. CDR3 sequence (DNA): TGTGCCAGCAGTGCCACAGGGGTAAGCACAGATACGCAGTATTTT.

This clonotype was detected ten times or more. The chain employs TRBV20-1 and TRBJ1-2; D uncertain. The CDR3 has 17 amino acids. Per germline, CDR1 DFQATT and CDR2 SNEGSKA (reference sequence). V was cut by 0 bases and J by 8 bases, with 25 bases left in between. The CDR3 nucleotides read TGCAGTGCTAGAGACTGGAAGGCCGCCCAAGGAGATATGGGCTACACCTTC. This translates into CSARDWKAAQGDMGYTF.

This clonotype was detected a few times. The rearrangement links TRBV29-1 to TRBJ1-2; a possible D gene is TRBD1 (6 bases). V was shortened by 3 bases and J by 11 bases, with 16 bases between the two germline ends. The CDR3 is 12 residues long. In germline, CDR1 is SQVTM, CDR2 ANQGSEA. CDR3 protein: CSVDTPQGFYTF. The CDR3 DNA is TGCAGCGTTGACACGCCACAGGGATTTTACACCTTC.

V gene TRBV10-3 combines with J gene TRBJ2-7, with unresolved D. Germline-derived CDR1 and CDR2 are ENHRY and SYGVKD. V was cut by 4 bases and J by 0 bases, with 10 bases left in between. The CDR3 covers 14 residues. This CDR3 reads CAISALQPSYEQYF. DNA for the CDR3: TGTGCCATCAGTGCATTACAGCCCTCCTACGAGCAGTACTTC.